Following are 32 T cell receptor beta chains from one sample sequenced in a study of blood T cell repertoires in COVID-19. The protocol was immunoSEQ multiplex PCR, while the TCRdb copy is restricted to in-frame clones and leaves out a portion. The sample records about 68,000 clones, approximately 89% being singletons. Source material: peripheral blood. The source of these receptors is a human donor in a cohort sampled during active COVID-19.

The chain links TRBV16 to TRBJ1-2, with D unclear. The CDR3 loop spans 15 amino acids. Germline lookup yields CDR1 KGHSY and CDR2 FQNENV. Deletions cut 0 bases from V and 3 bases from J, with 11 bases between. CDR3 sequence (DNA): TGTGCCAGCAGCCAATCGGGGAGGCAGGACTATGGCTACACCTTC. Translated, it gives CASSQSGRQDYGYTF.

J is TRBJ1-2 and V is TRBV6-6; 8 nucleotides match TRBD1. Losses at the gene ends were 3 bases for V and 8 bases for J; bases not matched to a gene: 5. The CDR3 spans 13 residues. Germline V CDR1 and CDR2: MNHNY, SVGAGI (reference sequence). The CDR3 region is CASSYMTGEGYTF. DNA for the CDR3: TGTGCCAGCAGTTATATGACAGGGGAAGGCTACACCTTC.

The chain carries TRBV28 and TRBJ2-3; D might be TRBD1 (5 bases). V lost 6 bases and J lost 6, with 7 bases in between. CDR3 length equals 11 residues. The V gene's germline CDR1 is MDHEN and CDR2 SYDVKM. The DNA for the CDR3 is TGTGCCAGCAGAGGACACGATACGCAGTATTTT. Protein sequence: CASRGHDTQYF.

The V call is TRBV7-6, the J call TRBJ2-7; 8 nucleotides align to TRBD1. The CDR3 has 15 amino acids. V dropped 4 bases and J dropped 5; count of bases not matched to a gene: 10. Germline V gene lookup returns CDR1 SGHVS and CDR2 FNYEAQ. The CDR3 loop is CASSYGQGIVNEQYF. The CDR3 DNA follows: TGTGCCAGCAGCTACGGACAGGGAATCGTCAACGAGCAGTACTTC.

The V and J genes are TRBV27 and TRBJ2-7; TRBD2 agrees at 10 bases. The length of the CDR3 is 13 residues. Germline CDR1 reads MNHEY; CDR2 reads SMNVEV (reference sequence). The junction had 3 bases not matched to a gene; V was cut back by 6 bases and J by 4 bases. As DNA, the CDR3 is TGTGCCAGCAGAGCGGGAGGGAGGTACGAGCAGTACTTC. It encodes CASRAGGRYEQYF.

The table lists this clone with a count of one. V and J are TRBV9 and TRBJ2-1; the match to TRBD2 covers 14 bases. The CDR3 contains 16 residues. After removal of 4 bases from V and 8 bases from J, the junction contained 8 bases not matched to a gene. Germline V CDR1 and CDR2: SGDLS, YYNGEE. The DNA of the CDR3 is TGTGCCAGCAGCAGACGGACTAGCGGGAGGCGGGATGAGCAGTTCTTC. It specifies CASSRRTSGRRDEQFF.

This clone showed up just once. CDR3 sequence (DNA): TGTGCCAGCAGCCCCGAAGCATCTGGAAACACCATATATTTT. Protein product: CASSPEASGNTIYF. J is TRBJ1-3 and V is TRBV7-2, with no clear D. The CDR3 contains 14 residues. Germline V gene sequence: CDR1 SGHTA, CDR2 FQGNSA. The V end lost 5 bases, the J end lost 1 base, and 9 bases lay between the germline ends.

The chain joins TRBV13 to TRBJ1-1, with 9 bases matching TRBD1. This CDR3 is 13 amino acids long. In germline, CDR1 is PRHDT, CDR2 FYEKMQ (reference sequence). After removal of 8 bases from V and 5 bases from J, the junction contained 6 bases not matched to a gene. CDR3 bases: TGTGCCAGCCTCGACAGGGGGTTTACTGAAGCTTTCTTT. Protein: CASLDRGFTEAFF.

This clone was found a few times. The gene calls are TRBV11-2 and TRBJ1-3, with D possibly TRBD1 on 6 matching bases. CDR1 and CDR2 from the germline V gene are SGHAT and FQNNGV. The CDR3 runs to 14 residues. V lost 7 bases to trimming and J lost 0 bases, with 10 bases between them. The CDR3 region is CASNRARSGNTIYF. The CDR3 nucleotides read TGTGCCAGCAACAGGGCTCGCTCTGGAAACACCATATATTTT. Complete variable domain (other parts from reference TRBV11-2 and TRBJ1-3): EAGVAQSPRYKIIEKRQSVAFWCNPISGHATLYWYQQILGQGPKLLIQFQNNGVVDDSQLPKDRFSAERLKGVDSTLKIQPAKLEDSAVYLCASNRARSGNTIYFGEGSWLTVV.

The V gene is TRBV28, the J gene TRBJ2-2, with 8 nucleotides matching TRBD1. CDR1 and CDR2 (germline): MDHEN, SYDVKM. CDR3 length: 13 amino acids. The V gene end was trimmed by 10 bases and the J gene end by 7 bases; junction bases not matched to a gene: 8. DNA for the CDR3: TGTGCCACTAGACAGGGGTCCATCGGGGAGCTGTTTTTT. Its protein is CATRQGSIGELFF.

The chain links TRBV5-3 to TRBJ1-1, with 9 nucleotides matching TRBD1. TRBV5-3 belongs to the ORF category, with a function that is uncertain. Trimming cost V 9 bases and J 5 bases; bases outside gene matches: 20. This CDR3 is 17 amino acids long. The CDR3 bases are TGTGCCACCTGCCGGGGTGGGAAACAGGGGGCGAAGACTGAAGCTTTCTTT. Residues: CATCRGGKQGAKTEAFF.

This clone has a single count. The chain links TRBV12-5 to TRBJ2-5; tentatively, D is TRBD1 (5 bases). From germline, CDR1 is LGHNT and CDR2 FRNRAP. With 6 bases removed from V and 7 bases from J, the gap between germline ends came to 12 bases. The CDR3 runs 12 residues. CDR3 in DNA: TGTGCTAGTGGCAGGGATATGGGGACCCAGTACTTC. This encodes CASGRDMGTQYF.

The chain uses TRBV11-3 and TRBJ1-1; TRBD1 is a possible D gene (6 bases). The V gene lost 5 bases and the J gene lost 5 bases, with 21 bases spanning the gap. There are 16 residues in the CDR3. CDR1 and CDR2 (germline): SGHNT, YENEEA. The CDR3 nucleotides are TGTGCCAGCAGCCCTTCGGGGGGCGGCGGGAGAACTGAAGCTTTCTTT. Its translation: CASSPSGGGGRTEAFF.

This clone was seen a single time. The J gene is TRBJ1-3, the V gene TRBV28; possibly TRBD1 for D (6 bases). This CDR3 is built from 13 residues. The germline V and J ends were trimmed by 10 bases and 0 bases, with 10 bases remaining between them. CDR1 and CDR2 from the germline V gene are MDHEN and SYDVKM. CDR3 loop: CATTRGSGNTIYF. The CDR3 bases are TGTGCCACCACCAGGGGCTCTGGAAACACCATATATTTT.

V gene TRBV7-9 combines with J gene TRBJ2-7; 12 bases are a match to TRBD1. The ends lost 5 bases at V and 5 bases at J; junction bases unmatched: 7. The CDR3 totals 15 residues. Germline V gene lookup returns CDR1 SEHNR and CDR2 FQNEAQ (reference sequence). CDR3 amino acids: CASSTGTGGQDEQYF. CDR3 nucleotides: TGTGCCAGCAGCACCGGGACAGGGGGCCAGGACGAGCAGTACTTC.

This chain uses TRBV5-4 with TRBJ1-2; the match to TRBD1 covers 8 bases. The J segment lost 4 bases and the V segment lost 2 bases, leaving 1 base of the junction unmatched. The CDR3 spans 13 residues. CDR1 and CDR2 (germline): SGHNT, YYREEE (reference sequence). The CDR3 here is CASSFDRGYGYTF. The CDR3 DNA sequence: TGTGCCAGCAGCTTTGACAGGGGCTATGGCTACACCTTC.

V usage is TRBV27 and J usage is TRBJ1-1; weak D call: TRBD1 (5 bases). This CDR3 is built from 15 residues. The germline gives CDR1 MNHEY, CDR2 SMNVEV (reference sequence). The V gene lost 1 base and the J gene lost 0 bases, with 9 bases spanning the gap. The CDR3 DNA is TGTGCCAGCAGTTTATTACGGGGGATGAACACTGAAGCTTTCTTT. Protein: CASSLLRGMNTEAFF.

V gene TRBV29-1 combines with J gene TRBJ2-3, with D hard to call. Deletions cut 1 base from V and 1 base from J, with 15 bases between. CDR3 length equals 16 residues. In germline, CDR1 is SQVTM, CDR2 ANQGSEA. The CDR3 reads CSVEGKEFWGTDTQYF. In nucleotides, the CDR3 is TGCAGCGTTGAAGGGAAGGAGTTTTGGGGCACAGATACGCAGTATTTT.

The CDR3 DNA follows: TGTGCCAGCAGTTTAGCGTCAACTAACACAGATACGCAGTATTTT. It yields the protein CASSLASTNTDTQYF. This chain connects TRBV28 to TRBJ2-3; no definite D call. V dropped 2 bases and J dropped 2 bases, with 11 bases sitting between them. Germline CDR1 and CDR2: MDHEN and SYDVKM. CDR3 size: 15 residues.

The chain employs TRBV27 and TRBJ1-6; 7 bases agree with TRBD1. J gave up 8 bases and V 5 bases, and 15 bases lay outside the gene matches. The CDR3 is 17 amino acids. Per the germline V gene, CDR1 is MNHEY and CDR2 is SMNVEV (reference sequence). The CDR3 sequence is CASSPRLGGGPYSPLHF. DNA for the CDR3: TGTGCCAGCAGTCCCCGATTAGGAGGGGGCCCTTATTCACCCCTCCACTTT.

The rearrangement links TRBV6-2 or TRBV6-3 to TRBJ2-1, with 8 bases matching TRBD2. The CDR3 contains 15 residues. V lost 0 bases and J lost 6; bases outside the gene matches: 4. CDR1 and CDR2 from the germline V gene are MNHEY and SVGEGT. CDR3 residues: CASSYSPSGSNEQFF. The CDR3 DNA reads TGTGCCAGCAGTTACTCTCCCAGCGGGAGCAATGAGCAGTTCTTC.

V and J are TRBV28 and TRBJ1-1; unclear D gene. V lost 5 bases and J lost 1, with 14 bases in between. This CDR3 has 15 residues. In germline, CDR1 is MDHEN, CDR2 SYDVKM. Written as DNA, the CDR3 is TGTGCCAGCAGTCCTCTTCTCCGGAGGAACACTGAAGCTTTCTTT. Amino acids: CASSPLLRRNTEAFF. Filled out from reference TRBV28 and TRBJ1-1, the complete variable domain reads DVKVTQSSRYLVKRTGEKVFLECVQDMDHENMFWYRQDPGLGLRLIYFSYDVKMKEKGDIPEGYSVSREKKERFSLILESASTNQTSMYLCASSPLLRRNTEAFFGQGTRLTVV.

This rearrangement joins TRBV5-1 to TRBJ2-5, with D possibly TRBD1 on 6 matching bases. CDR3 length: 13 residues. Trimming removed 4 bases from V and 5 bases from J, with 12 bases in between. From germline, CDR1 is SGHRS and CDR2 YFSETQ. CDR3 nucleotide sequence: TGCGCCAGCAGCCAGGGGTCGCGGGAGACCCAGTACTTC. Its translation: CASSQGSRETQYF.

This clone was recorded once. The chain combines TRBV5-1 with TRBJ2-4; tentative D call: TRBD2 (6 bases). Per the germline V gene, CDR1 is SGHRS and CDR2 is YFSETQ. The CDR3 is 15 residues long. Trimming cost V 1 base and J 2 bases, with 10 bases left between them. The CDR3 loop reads CASSLYGGSKNIQYF. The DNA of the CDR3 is TGCGCCAGCAGCTTGTATGGGGGGTCCAAAAACATTCAGTACTTC.

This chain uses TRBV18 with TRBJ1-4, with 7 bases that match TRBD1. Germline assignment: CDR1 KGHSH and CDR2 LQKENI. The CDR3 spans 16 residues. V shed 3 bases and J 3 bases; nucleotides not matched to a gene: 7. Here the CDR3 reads CASSPRDRKANEKLFF. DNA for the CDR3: TGTGCCAGCTCACCCCGGGACAGAAAGGCTAATGAAAAACTGTTTTTT.

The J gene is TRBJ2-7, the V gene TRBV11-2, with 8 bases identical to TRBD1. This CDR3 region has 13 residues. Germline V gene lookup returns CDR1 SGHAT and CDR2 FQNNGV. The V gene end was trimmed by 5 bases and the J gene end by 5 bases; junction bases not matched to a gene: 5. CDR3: CASSTDRAHEQYF. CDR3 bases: TGTGCCAGCAGCACGGACAGGGCCCACGAGCAGTACTTC.

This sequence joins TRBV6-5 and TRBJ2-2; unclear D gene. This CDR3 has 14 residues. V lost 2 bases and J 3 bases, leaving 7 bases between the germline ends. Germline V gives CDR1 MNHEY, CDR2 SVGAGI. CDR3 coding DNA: TGTGCCAGCAGTTACGGCAGTTACACCGGGGAGCTGTTTTTT. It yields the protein CASSYGSYTGELFF.

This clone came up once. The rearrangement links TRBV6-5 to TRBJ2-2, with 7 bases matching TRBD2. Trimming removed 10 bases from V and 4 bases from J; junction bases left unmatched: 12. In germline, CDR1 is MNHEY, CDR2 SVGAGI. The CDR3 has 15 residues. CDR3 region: CATTTWASGTGELFF. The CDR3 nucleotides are TGTGCCACCACGACATGGGCTAGCGGCACCGGGGAGCTGTTTTTT.

CDR3 DNA sequence: TGCGCCAGTAGAGCCGGGCTAGCGGGGTCCGCCGAGCAGTACTTC. The encoded protein is CASRAGLAGSAEQYF. This chain links TRBV5-1 with TRBJ2-7; 9 bases are a match to TRBD2. The CDR3 spans 15 residues. Germline V gene lookup returns CDR1 SGHRS and CDR2 YFSETQ. V dropped 8 bases and J dropped 6; count of bases not matched to a gene: 15.

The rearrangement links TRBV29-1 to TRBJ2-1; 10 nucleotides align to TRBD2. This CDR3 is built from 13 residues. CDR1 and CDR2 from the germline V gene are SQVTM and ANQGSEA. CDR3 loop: CRVSGRAHNEQFF. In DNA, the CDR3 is TGCAGAGTAAGCGGGAGGGCCCACAATGAGCAGTTCTTC.

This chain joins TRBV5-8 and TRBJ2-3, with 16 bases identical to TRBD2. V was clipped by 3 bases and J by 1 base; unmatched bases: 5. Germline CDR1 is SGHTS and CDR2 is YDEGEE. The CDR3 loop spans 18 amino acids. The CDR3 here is CASSSTGTSGGGTDTQYF. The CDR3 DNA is TGTGCCAGCAGCTCTACCGGGACTAGCGGGGGGGGCACAGATACGCAGTATTTT.

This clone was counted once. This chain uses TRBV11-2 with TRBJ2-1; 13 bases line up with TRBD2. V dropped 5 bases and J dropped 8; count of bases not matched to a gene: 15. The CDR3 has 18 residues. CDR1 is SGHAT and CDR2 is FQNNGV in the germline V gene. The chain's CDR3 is CASSNWGTSGRAAHEQFF. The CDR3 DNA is TGTGCCAGCAGCAATTGGGGTACTAGCGGGAGGGCCGCTCATGAGCAGTTCTTC.